The present T cell receptor (beta chain) was sequenced within a study of Ad26.COV2.S vaccination and SARS-CoV-2 variants. Study background: The donor participated in the COV1001 trial, in its Ad26.COV2.S arm. Once, or twice with 56 days between doses, Ad26.COV2.S was given intramuscularly.

The germline V gene has CDR1 SGHDT and CDR2 YYEEEE. The CDR3 runs 15 residues. V lost 3 bases and J lost 0; bases outside the gene matches: 3. Regarding treatment: 15 to 20 received Ad26.COV2.S at low or high dose, single or two shots; about 5 received placebo; per-sample allocation not given. The study sampled participants on day 63 after the first vaccine or placebo injection. This person who donated was an adult of 18-55 years in Boston. Findings of the study overall: Ad26.COV2.S recipients had broader spike-specific TCRs (P = 0.0014).

This table comes from immunoSEQ multiplex PCR, and its TCRdb copy is limited to in-frame clones, with some not included. The sample lists about 320,000 clones, around four fifths occurring once. Regarding this clone: The target antigen is unknown.

The clonotype originates from a person between 18 and 65 years old who received the Ad26.COV2.S COVID-19 vaccine or a placebo. The rearrangement joins TRBV5-6 to TRBJ2-1; 7 nucleotides align to TRBD2. The sample in question was peripheral blood, obtained in a trial of Ad26.COV2.S vaccine versus placebo. In nucleotides, the CDR3 is TGTGCCAGCAGCTCGGGACTACCCTCCTACAATGAGCAGTTCTTC. Residues: CASSSGLPSYNEQFF.